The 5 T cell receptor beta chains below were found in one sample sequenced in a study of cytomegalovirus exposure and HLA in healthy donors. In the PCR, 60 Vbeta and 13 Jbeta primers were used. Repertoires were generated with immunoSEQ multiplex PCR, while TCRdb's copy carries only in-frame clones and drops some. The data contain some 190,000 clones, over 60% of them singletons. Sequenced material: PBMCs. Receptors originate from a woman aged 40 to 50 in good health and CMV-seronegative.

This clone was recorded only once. The DNA for the CDR3 is TGTGCCAGTAGTACCGGGACAGGTTCTAATGAAAAACTGTTTTTT. It encodes CASSTGTGSNEKLFF. The chain couples TRBV19 to TRBJ1-4, with 8 bases that match TRBD1. CDR1 and CDR2 (germline): LNHDA, SQIVND (reference sequence). The CDR3 contains 15 residues. J lost 3 bases, V lost 4 bases, and 4 bases had no gene match.

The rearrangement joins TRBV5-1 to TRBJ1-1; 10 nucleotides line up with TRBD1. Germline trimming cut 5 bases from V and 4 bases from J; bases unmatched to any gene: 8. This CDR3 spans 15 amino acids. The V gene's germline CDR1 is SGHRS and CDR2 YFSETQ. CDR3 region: CASSYKGQGGTEAFF. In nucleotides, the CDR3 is TGCGCCAGCAGTTATAAAGGACAGGGGGGCACTGAAGCTTTCTTT.

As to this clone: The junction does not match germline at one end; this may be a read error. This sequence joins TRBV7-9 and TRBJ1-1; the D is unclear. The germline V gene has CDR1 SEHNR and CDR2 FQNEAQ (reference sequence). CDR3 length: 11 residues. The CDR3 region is CSSSFGSEAFF. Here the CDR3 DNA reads TGTTCCAGCAGCTTTGGCAGTGAAGCTTTCTTT.

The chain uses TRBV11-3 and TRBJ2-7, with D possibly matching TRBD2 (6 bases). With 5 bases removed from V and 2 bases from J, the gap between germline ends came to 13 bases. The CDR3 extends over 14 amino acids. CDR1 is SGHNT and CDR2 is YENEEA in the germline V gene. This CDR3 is CASSLSGEAYEQYV. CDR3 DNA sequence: TGTGCCAGCAGCCTTTCGGGGGAAGCCTACGAGCAGTACGTC.

Written as DNA, the CDR3 is TGTGCCAGTAGCCCTTACCAGTCCGGAGAGGATACGCAGTATTTT. Amino acids: CASSPYQSGEDTQYF. This chain uses TRBV19 with TRBJ2-3; D is unclear. Germline lookup yields CDR1 LNHDA and CDR2 SQIVND (reference sequence). Trimming cost V 6 bases and J 6 bases, with 19 bases left between them. CDR3 length: 15 amino acids.